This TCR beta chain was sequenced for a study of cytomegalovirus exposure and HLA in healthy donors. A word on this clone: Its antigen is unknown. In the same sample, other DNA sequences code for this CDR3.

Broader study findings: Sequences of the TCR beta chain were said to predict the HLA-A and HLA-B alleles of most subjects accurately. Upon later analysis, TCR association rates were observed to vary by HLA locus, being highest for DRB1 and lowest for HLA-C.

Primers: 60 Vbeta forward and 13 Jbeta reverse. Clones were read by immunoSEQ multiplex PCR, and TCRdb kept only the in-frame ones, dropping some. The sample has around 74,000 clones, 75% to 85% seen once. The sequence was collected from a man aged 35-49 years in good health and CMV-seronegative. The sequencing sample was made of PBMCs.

Here the CDR3 reads CASSLGQIMNTEAFF. The CDR3 coding sequence is TGTGCCAGCAGCTTAGGGCAGATCATGAACACTGAAGCTTTCTTT. This chain links TRBV7-2 with TRBJ1-1; D is unresolved. There are 15 residues in the CDR3. Trimming pared 1 base from V and 0 bases from J, leaving 9 bases between. CDR1 and CDR2 (germline): SGHTA, FQGNSA.